Following are 20 T cell receptor beta chains from one sample sequenced in a study of tumor-infiltrating lymphocytes in primary liver carcinoma (dated by TCRdb to about 2017). The sample was run on an Illumina HiSeq 2500. TCRbeta-specific cDNA was reverse-transcribed from about 500 ng total RNA using a constant-region primer and ProtoScript II reverse transcriptase. Three nested multiplex PCR rounds, following a slightly modified ARM-PCR procedure, were used to build the TCRbeta libraries. Each of the first two PCR rounds ran for about 10 cycles and used multiplex TRBV1-TRBV30 forward primers together with a Cbeta reverse primer. The raw public data were reprocessed by TCRdb itself: fastp quality trimming at Q25, MiXCR clonotype calling, in-frame beta chains only. Each CDR3 protein gets just one entry, which takes the most common genes and DNA from the rows behind it. This sample lists about 120,000 distinct CDR3 sequences; around 65% were detected once. Of the sample, 8.1% falls within the top ten clones.

Total RNA and DNA were co-extracted without cell sorting from around 20-30 mg of bulk tissue using the AllPrep DNA/RNA mini kit. Sequencing input: tumor-adjacent normal liver tissue. These receptors were taken from a woman in her fifties or sixties with primary liver carcinoma and hepatitis B virus infection.

This chain joins TRBV10-2 and TRBJ2-1; tentatively, D is TRBD1 or TRBD2 (5 bases each). From germline, CDR1 is WSHSY and CDR2 SAAADI. The CDR3 is 13 residues long. Trimming shortened V by 10 bases and J by 11 bases, and 21 bases separated the two germline ends. The CDR3 loop reads CATGAGNRNKQFF. The CDR3 bases are TGCGCCACCGGAGCCGGGAACAGGAATAAGCAGTTCTTC.

Turning to this clonotype: The junction does not match germline at one end; this may be a read error. The gene calls are TRBV11-2 and TRBJ1-1; D is possibly TRBD1 (6 bases). The germline CDR1 and CDR2 sequences are SGHAT and FQNNGV. The CDR3 totals 15 residues. In nucleotides, the CDR3 is TGTGCCAGCAGCTCGCCAGAGAGGGGGGTGACTGAAGCTTCCTTT. Translation: CASSSPERGVTEASF. The entire variable domain, with the rest obtained from reference TRBV11-2 and TRBJ1-1, is as follows: EAGVAQSPRYKIIEKRQSVAFWCNPISGHATLYWYQQILGQGPKLLIQFQNNGVVDDSQLPKDRFSAERLKGVDSTLKIQPAKLEDSAVYLCASSSPERGVTEASFGQGTRLTVV.

This clonotype showed up many times. This rearrangement joins TRBV12-3 or TRBV12-4 to TRBJ1-4; the match to TRBD1 covers 8 bases. J lost 2 bases, V lost 5 bases, and 7 bases had no gene match. The CDR3 is 16 amino acids. CDR3 DNA: TGTGCCAGCAGTCCAGGACAGGGAATTACTAATGAAAAACTGTTTTTT. Translated, it gives CASSPGQGITNEKLFF.

Details on this clonotype: Germline and junction disagree at one end, which may indicate a read error. The gene calls are TRBV11-3 and TRBJ2-6; perhaps TRBD1 as D (5 bases). CDR3 length: 16 amino acids. In germline, CDR1 is SGHNT, CDR2 YENEEA. CDR3 residues: CASSSRQGTWANALTF. The DNA for the CDR3 is TGTGCCAGCAGCTCGAGGCAGGGAACTTGGGCCAACGCCCTGACTTTC.

This clonotype was seen just once. Sequence at one end of the junction differs from germline and may be a read error. The chain is built from TRBV29-1 and TRBJ2-1; 12 bases match TRBD2. Looked up from germline, CDR1 is SQVTM and CDR2 is ANQGSEA. This CDR3 region has 17 residues. The CDR3 DNA follows: TGCAGCGGTTCGCGGGGACTTCTACTAGCGGGAGGCAGTAAGCAGGTCTTC. This encodes CSGSRGLLLAGGSKQVF.

This clonotype was observed once. A much larger clone differs by one base, so this may be a read error. This likely comes from a read error, as the CDR3 has no conserved phenylalanine or tryptophan at its end. The chain employs TRBV7-9 and TRBJ1-1; D not resolved. Germline-derived CDR1 and CDR2 are SEHNR and FQNEAQ (reference sequence). Trimming took off 3 bases at V and 0 bases at J, with 8 bases between the two ends. The CDR3 covers 14 residues. CDR3 residues: CASSLSRLNTEAFV. The CDR3 nucleotides are TGTGCCAGCAGCTTGAGCAGGTTGAACACTGAAGCTTTCGTT.

In the case of this clonotype: Compared with germline, one end of the junction differs, possibly owing to a read error. The chain joins TRBV4-1 to TRBJ2-7; perhaps TRBD2 as D (5 bases). This CDR3 contains 15 residues. Germline CDR1 MGHRA, CDR2 YSYEKL. The CDR3 coding sequence is TGTGCCAGCAGCCAAGAAGCCCCTAGCAGAGGGGAGCAGTACTTC. Its protein product is CASSQEAPSRGEQYF.

Concerning this clonotype itself: The conserved closing phenylalanine or tryptophan is absent in this CDR3, likely reflecting a read error. The chain joins TRBV11-2 to TRBJ2-7; possibly TRBD2 for D (5 bases). The CDR3 has 17 residues. The germline V gene encodes CDR1 SGHAT and CDR2 FQNNGV. As DNA, the CDR3 is TGTGCCCGCAGCCCCGACTTCCCTCGAGAGGGCTCCTACGAGCAGTACATC. Translating it yields CARSPDFPREGSYEQYI.

Comments on this clonotype: At one of its ends the junction is not consistent with the germline gene, which may arise from a read error. V and J are TRBV5-1 and TRBJ2-7; TRBD1 is a possible D gene (5 bases). CDR3 length equals 13 residues. Germline CDR1 SGHRS, CDR2 YFSETQ. This CDR3 is CANRPTASYEQHF. Written as DNA, the CDR3 is TGCGCCAACAGGCCGACAGCCTCCTACGAGCAGCACTTC.

This clonotype was observed a single time. The junction departs from the called germline gene at one end, perhaps through a read error. The chain carries TRBV2 and TRBJ1-5; D call uncertain. The length of the CDR3 is 14 residues. Germline CDR1 reads SNHLY; CDR2 reads FYNNEI. CDR3 coding DNA: TGTGTCAGCAGTGACTGGGGTACACATCAGCCCCAGCATTTT. Protein product: CVSSDWGTHQPQHF.

With regard to this clonotype: One junction end disagrees with the germline gene, perhaps due to a read error. The chain couples TRBV29-1 to TRBJ1-4; D gene uncertain. Germline loops: CDR1 SQVTM, CDR2 ANQGSEA. This CDR3 comprises 14 residues. The CDR3 bases are TGCAGCGTTGGCGGTCCTAACAGTAATGAAAAACCGTTTTTT. This translates into CSVGGPNSNEKPFF.

As regards this clonotype: Relative to the germline gene, one junction end is altered; a read error may explain this. The rearrangement joins TRBV6-5 to TRBJ2-7; D is tentatively TRBD1 or TRBD2 (5 bases each). Germline values: CDR1 MNHEY, CDR2 SVGAGI. This CDR3 comprises 18 residues. This CDR3 reads CASVGMRGRDSPTYEQYF. CDR3 nucleotides: TGTGCCAGCGTCGGGATGAGGGGAAGAGACTCACCCACCTACGAACAGTACTTC.

A word on this clonotype: The CDR3 end shows no conserved phenylalanine or tryptophan, and so a read error is likely. The chain combines TRBV6-6 with TRBJ2-4, with unresolved D. CDR1 and CDR2 from the germline V gene are MNHNY and SVGAGI (reference sequence). The CDR3 consists of 15 residues. CDR3 region: CASSYSLLAKNIQYL. In DNA form, the CDR3 reads TGTGCCAGCAGTTACAGCCTTTTAGCCAAAAACATCCAGTACTTA.

This sequence joins TRBV6-1 and TRBJ2-1, with TRBD2 identical over 7 bases. J gave up 8 bases and V 10 bases, and 20 bases lay outside the gene matches. CDR1 is MNHNS and CDR2 is SASEGT in the germline V gene. The CDR3 has 16 amino acids. DNA for the CDR3: TGTGCCACGTGTCGGGGGGTCGCGGCGACCCACTATGAGCAGTTCTTC. It specifies CATCRGVAATHYEQFF.

A remark on this clonotype: A junction end diverges from the germline sequence, so it may reflect a read error. The genes are TRBV12-3 or TRBV12-4 and TRBJ2-3; maybe TRBD1 (6 bases). The CDR3 spans 15 residues. The CDR3 nucleotides read TGTGCCAGCAGTTTCGGAGAGGTCAGGGGAGATGCGCAGTATTTT. The encoded protein is CASSFGEVRGDAQYF.

CDR3 protein: CANSQGNGGAEQYF. The CDR3 region has the DNA TGTGCCAACAGCCAGGGCAACGGTGGGGCCGAGCAGTACTTC. This sequence joins TRBV12-3 or TRBV12-4 and TRBJ2-7, with D perhaps TRBD1 (5 bases). CDR3 length equals 14 residues. V lost 10 bases and J lost 6, with 22 bases in between.

With regard to this clonotype: This may be a read error, as it is one base from a much larger clone. The rearrangement uses TRBV18 and TRBJ1-5; TRBD1 matches 8 bases. The CDR3 runs 16 residues. Germline lookup yields CDR1 KGHSH and CDR2 LQKENI. With 2 bases clipped from V and 0 bases from J, the junction kept 3 bases outside the gene matches. In DNA form, the CDR3 reads TGTGCCAGCTCACCAGGACAGGGTAATAGCAATCAGCCCCAGCATTTT. Protein product: CASSPGQGNSNQPQHF.

A note on this clonotype: In this CDR3 the conserved last residue, phenylalanine or tryptophan, is missing, so a read error is likely. The chain recombines TRBV29-1 with TRBJ2-5, with D hard to call. CDR3 size: 14 residues. Trimming took off 5 bases at V and 5 bases at J, with 18 bases between the two ends. The germline CDR1 and CDR2 sequences are SQVTM and ANQGSEA. CDR3 DNA: TGCAGCGTTTCCGTGGGCTCTATTGGGGAGACCCAGTACTCC. Translating gives CSVSVGSIGETQYS.

CDR3 in amino acids: CAISSLTGDWNTEAFF. CDR3 nucleotides: TGTGCTATCAGCTCATTAACAGGGGATTGGAACACTGAAGCTTTCTTT. The V gene is TRBV11-2, the J gene TRBJ1-1; 7 bases agree with TRBD1. The CDR3 is 16 residues long. Per the germline V gene, CDR1 is SGHAT and CDR2 is FQNNGV. Complete variable domain (other parts from reference TRBV11-2 and TRBJ1-1): EAGVAQSPRYKIIEKRQSVAFWCNPISGHATLYWYQQILGQGPKLLIQFQNNGVVDDSQLPKDRFSAERLKGVDSTLKIQPAKLEDSAVYLCAISSLTGDWNTEAFFGQGTRLTVV.

The genes are TRBV29-1 and TRBJ1-3; the D is unclear. The CDR3 sequence is 12 residues long. CDR1 is SQVTM and CDR2 is ANQGSEA in the germline V gene. The CDR3 protein is CNVGGHENTIYF. The CDR3 DNA follows: TGCAACGTCGGCGGGCATGAAAACACCATATATTTT.